These 29 T cell receptor beta chains were sequenced from one sample in a study of blood T cell repertoires in COVID-19 (dated by TCRdb to 2020 to 2021). Library preparation was by the immunoSEQ multiplex PCR assay. TCRdb limited this immuneACCESS table to in-frame rearrangements with V and J called. A share of clones is missing; checked studies link under half to unresolved V genes, and the rest is unexplained. The sample records tens of thousands of clones, roughly 80% of which are singletons. The ten biggest clones cover over 15% of the sample. Sequencing was carried out using peripheral blood. The receptors derive from an older woman with acute or convalescent COVID-19.

This chain joins TRBV5-1 and TRBJ2-5, with TRBD2 identical over 13 bases. This CDR3 comprises 17 residues. The germline CDR1 and CDR2 sequences are SGHRS and YFSETQ. The J segment lost 2 bases and the V segment lost 1 base, leaving 5 bases of the junction unmatched. The CDR3 region has the DNA TGCGCCAGCAGCTTGCCGGGACTAGCGGGGCATCAAGAGACCCAGTACTTC. This translates into CASSLPGLAGHQETQYF.

The chain combines TRBV11-2 with TRBJ2-7; maybe TRBD2 (5 bases). The CDR3 spans 15 residues. Germline V gene lookup returns CDR1 SGHAT and CDR2 FQNNGV. V was clipped by 5 bases and J by 6 bases, with 20 bases between them. CDR3 sequence reads: CASSQSRAGTFEQYF. For the CDR3, the DNA is TGTGCCAGCAGCCAAAGTCGCGCGGGTACGTTCGAGCAGTACTTC.

The chain couples TRBV6-5 to TRBJ1-2; D remains unclear. This CDR3 contains 15 residues. Trimming removed 6 bases from V and 8 bases from J, with 22 bases in between. Germline V gene data show CDR1 as MNHEY and CDR2 as SVGAGI. CDR3 in DNA: TGTGCCAGCAGCAGCCAGGCCCTTTCTACCCGGGGCTACACCTTC. This codes for CASSSQALSTRGYTF.

The chain carries TRBV3-1 (or the pseudogene TRBV3-2) and TRBJ2-1; D not resolved. This CDR3 is 13 amino acids long. V gave up 1 base and J gave up 4 bases, with 5 bases separating them. CDR1 and CDR2 from the germline V gene are LGHDT and YNNKEL (reference sequence). The CDR3 loop reads CASSQALYNEQFF. In DNA form, the CDR3 reads TGTGCCAGCAGCCAAGCATTGTACAATGAGCAGTTCTTC.

V and J are TRBV6-5 and TRBJ1-2; 8 positions agree with TRBD1. The CDR3 consists of 16 residues. Germline values: CDR1 MNHEY, CDR2 SVGAGI. J lost 6 bases, V lost 2 bases, and 11 bases had no gene match. Here the CDR3 reads CASSYDPQGAGDGYTF. CDR3 coding DNA: TGTGCCAGCAGTTACGACCCCCAGGGGGCGGGGGATGGCTACACCTTC.

The chain is built from TRBV5-1 and TRBJ2-4, with 10 bases fitting TRBD1. V was clipped by 2 bases and J by 9 bases; unmatched bases: 2. CDR1 is SGHRS and CDR2 is YFSETQ in the germline V gene. The CDR3 totals 13 residues. CDR3 protein: CASSFGDRGIQYF. Here the CDR3 DNA reads TGCGCCAGCAGCTTTGGGGACAGGGGCATTCAGTACTTC. Based on the CDR3 plus reference TRBV5-1 and TRBJ2-4, the full variable domain is KAGVTQTPRYLIKTRGQQVTLSCSPISGHRSVSWYQQTPGQGLQFLFEYFSETQRNKGNFPGRFSGRQFSNSRSEMNVSTLELGDSALYLCASSFGDRGIQYFGAGTRLSVL.

This sequence joins TRBV28 and TRBJ1-2, with 9 bases fitting TRBD1. J lost 6 bases, V lost 6 bases, and 5 bases had no gene match. The germline gives CDR1 MDHEN, CDR2 SYDVKM. The CDR3 totals 13 residues. The CDR3 DNA sequence: TGTGCCAGCAGCCCCACAGGGGGCGATGGCTACACCTTC. Its protein is CASSPTGGDGYTF.

The V call is TRBV19, the J call TRBJ2-1, with a tentative D call TRBD2 (6 bases). Germline CDR1 is LNHDA and CDR2 is SQIVND (reference sequence). Trimming left V 2 bases short and J 4 bases short, with 9 bases between. The CDR3 consists of 14 residues. The CDR3 spells CASSIRGGYNEQFF. The CDR3 nucleotides are TGTGCCAGTAGTATAAGAGGAGGGTACAATGAGCAGTTCTTC.

The chain couples TRBV28 to TRBJ2-7; D not resolved. Trimming left V 4 bases short and J 4 bases short, with 8 bases between. The CDR3 spans 12 residues. CDR1 and CDR2 from the germline V gene are MDHEN and SYDVKM. The CDR3 sequence: CASSSGSYEQYF. CDR3 coding DNA: TGTGCCAGCAGTTCCGGGTCTTACGAGCAGTACTTC.

This sequence joins TRBV6-2 or TRBV6-3 and TRBJ1-5; no clear D gene. The CDR3 has 16 amino acids. Per the germline V gene, CDR1 is MNHEY and CDR2 is SVGEGT. V was clipped by 2 bases and J by 2 bases, with 13 bases between them. CDR3 coding DNA: TGTGCCAGCAGTTACCCGGACTCTTTAGGCAATCAGCCCCAGCATTTT. Its translation: CASSYPDSLGNQPQHF.

The chain employs TRBV5-4 and TRBJ1-2; weak D call: TRBD1 (6 bases). The CDR3 totals 15 residues. V gave up 2 bases and J gave up 5 bases, with 16 bases separating them. Per germline, CDR1 SGHNT and CDR2 YYREEE (reference sequence). In DNA, the CDR3 is TGTGCCAGCAGCTTTGGACAGCGGGGCCTTTATGGCTACACCTTC. It is translated as CASSFGQRGLYGYTF.

The chain joins TRBV10-2 to TRBJ2-7, with a tentative D call TRBD2 (5 bases). The CDR3 extends over 13 amino acids. Trimming cost V 5 bases and J 2 bases, with 10 bases left between them. Germline CDR1 reads WSHSY; CDR2 reads SAAADI. The DNA for the CDR3 is TGCGCCAGCAGTCCCGGGGTGACCTACGAGCAGTACGTC. Its protein product is CASSPGVTYEQYV.

The J gene is TRBJ2-3, the V gene TRBV19; possibly TRBD1 for D (5 bases). The CDR3 sequence is 16 residues long. Germline CDR1 reads LNHDA; CDR2 reads SQIVND (reference sequence). The V end was cut by 1 base, the J end by 0 bases, with 11 bases between. The CDR3 loop reads CASSIVGASSTDTQYF. The CDR3 DNA reads TGTGCCAGTAGTATAGTAGGGGCCTCTAGCACAGATACGCAGTATTTT.

The genes are TRBV5-1 and TRBJ2-7; a weak D match, TRBD2 (6 bases). Trimming took off 1 base at V and 3 bases at J, with 11 bases between the two ends. The germline CDR1 and CDR2 sequences are SGHRS and YFSETQ. The CDR3 loop spans 14 amino acids. In DNA form, the CDR3 reads TGCGCCAGCAGCTTGACAGGACTAAGCTACGAGCAGTACGTC. Translating gives CASSLTGLSYEQYV.

The chain recombines TRBV28 with TRBJ2-3; TRBD2 matches 9 bases. This CDR3 has 15 residues. CDR1 MDHEN and CDR2 SYDVKM come from the germline V gene. V lost 8 bases to trimming and J lost 2 bases; unmatched junction nucleotides: 8. The CDR3 DNA reads as TGTGCCAGCCTTTCAAGCGGGGGGTTCACAGATACGCAGTATTTT. Protein: CASLSSGGFTDTQYF.

This chain links TRBV9 with TRBJ1-1, with 8 bases aligning to TRBD1. The CDR3 is 16 residues long. Unmatched junction bases numbered 8, after V lost 0 bases and J lost 4 bases. The germline gives CDR1 SGDLS, CDR2 YYNGEE. Written as DNA, the CDR3 is TGTGCCAGCAGCGTAGGGGCAGGGGGCCTGGGCACTGAAGCTTTCTTT. Its protein is CASSVGAGGLGTEAFF.

V is TRBV29-1 and J is TRBJ2-5; 7 bases map to TRBD2. J was trimmed by 4 bases and V by 4 bases; bases with no gene match: 6. Looked up from germline, CDR1 is SQVTM and CDR2 is ANQGSEA. The CDR3 loop spans 13 amino acids. The CDR3 nucleotides are TGCAGCGTTGTGGAGGGGAGGGGAGAGACCCAGTACTTC. This encodes CSVVEGRGETQYF.

The V gene is TRBV4-2, the J gene TRBJ2-3; tentatively, D is TRBD1 (5 bases). CDR1 is LGHNA and CDR2 is YNFKEQ in the germline V gene. Trimming took 0 bases from V and 6 from J, leaving 19 bases between them. This CDR3 is 17 amino acids long. The CDR3 here is CASSQEGQGVVWDTQYF. The CDR3 DNA follows: TGTGCCAGCAGCCAAGAAGGTCAGGGTGTAGTTTGGGATACGCAGTATTTT.

The chain carries TRBV5-4 and TRBJ2-5; D unresolved. The CDR3 contains 13 residues. Deletions cut 1 base from V and 5 bases from J, with 9 bases between. Per germline, CDR1 SGHNT and CDR2 YYREEE (reference sequence). DNA for the CDR3: TGTGCCAGCAGCTTGATGGCGGCGGAGACCCAGTACTTC. It encodes CASSLMAAETQYF.

V and J are TRBV2 and TRBJ1-3; D might be TRBD1 (6 bases). Trimming stripped 7 bases from V and 1 base from J, with 17 bases between. The CDR3 length is 16 residues. CDR1 is SNHLY, CDR2 FYNNEI, per germline. The CDR3 nucleotides read TGTGCCAGCACGGGCCAACAGGGAACTTCTGGAAACACCATATATTTT. Translation gives CASTGQQGTSGNTIYF.

This chain joins TRBV25-1 and TRBJ2-3; 7 nucleotides agree with TRBD2. The CDR3 has 17 amino acids. Germline-derived CDR1 and CDR2 are MGHDK and SYGVNS. The V gene end was trimmed by 3 bases and the J gene end by 2 bases; junction bases not matched to a gene: 11. CDR3 amino acids: CASSEGSGATYTDTQYF. The CDR3 DNA sequence: TGTGCCAGCAGTGAGGGGAGCGGGGCGACCTACACAGATACGCAGTATTTT. Full variable domain (remainder filled in from reference TRBV25-1 and TRBJ2-3): EADIYQTPRYLVIGTGKKITLECSQTMGHDKMYWYQQDPGMELHLIHYSYGVNSTEKGDLSSESTVSRIRTEHFPLTLESARPSHTSQYLCASSEGSGATYTDTQYFGPGTRLTVL.

This chain links TRBV5-8 with TRBJ1-3; 9 nucleotides match TRBD1. The junction had 6 bases not matched to a gene; V was cut back by 3 bases and J by 8 bases. The germline gives CDR1 SGHTS, CDR2 YDEGEE. The length of the CDR3 is 14 residues. CDR3 nucleotide sequence: TGTGCCAGCAGCTCCCGACAGGGGGGTGACACCATATATTTT. It codes for CASSSRQGGDTIYF.

J is TRBJ1-1 and V is TRBV6-5, with 8 bases aligning to TRBD1. The CDR3 spans 15 residues. Trimming cost V 4 bases and J 4 bases; bases outside gene matches: 8. Germline CDR1 MNHEY, CDR2 SVGAGI. The CDR3 DNA reads as TGTGCCAGCAGTTTTCGACAGGGGCTGGTCACTGAAGCTTTCTTT. This encodes CASSFRQGLVTEAFF.

This clone has at least ten counts. This chain uses TRBV10-2 with TRBJ1-1; a weak D match, TRBD1 (6 bases). This CDR3 has 16 amino acids. CDR1 WSHSY and CDR2 SAAADI come from the germline V gene. V lost 11 bases and J 4 bases, leaving 26 bases between the germline ends. CDR3 bases: TGCGCCGCCTACTCCACGGGGTCCGGGGGGCTCACTGAAGCTTTCTTT. This gives the protein CAAYSTGSGGLTEAFF.

This clone was detected only once. The chain employs TRBV5-4 and TRBJ1-1; D gene ambiguous. V was shortened by 4 bases and J by 1 base, with 11 bases between the two germline ends. Germline assignment: CDR1 SGHNT and CDR2 YYREEE (reference sequence). The CDR3 length is 14 residues. DNA for the CDR3: TGTGCCAGCAGCCCCCGGGTCTGGAACACTGAAGCTTTCTTT. This translates into CASSPRVWNTEAFF.

This sequence joins TRBV30 and TRBJ1-2; D is uncertain. V was shortened by 2 bases and J by 1 base, with 11 bases between the two germline ends. The CDR3 extends over 14 amino acids. Germline V gene data show CDR1 as GTSNPN and CDR2 as SVGIG (reference sequence). The chain's CDR3 is CAWSREHINYGYTF. DNA for the CDR3: TGTGCCTGGAGTAGAGAGCATATTAACTATGGCTACACCTTC.

J is TRBJ1-6 and V is TRBV3-1 (or the pseudogene TRBV3-2); D uncertain. Trimming removed 4 bases from V and 7 bases from J, with 5 bases in between. The V gene's germline CDR1 is LGHDT and CDR2 YNNKEL (reference sequence). The CDR3 sequence is 12 residues long. For the CDR3, the DNA is TGTGCCAGCAGCCTACAGAATTCACCCCTCCACTTT. Amino acids: CASSLQNSPLHF.

The rearrangement joins TRBV2 to TRBJ2-7; D perhaps matches TRBD2 (6 bases). Per germline, CDR1 SNHLY and CDR2 FYNNEI. This CDR3 region has 13 residues. Trimming left V 3 bases short and J 3 bases short, with 9 bases between. The CDR3 sequence is CASSEGTYYEQYV. The CDR3 region has the DNA TGTGCCAGCAGTGAGGGGACTTACTACGAGCAGTACGTC.

The gene calls are TRBV15 and TRBJ2-5; 8 positions match TRBD2. The germline V gene encodes CDR1 LNHNV and CDR2 YYDKDF (reference sequence). The CDR3 is 14 amino acids. The trim removed 6 bases at V and 1 base at J, leaving 4 bases unmatched. The CDR3, as DNA: TGTGCCACCAGACGCGGGGGGCCCCAAGAGACCCAGTACTTC. This codes for CATRRGGPQETQYF. Based on the CDR3 plus reference TRBV15 and TRBJ2-5, the full variable domain is DAMVIQNPRYQVTQFGKPVTLSCSQTLNHNVMYWYQQKSSQAPKLLFHYYDKDFNNEADTPDNFQSRRPNTSFCFLDIRSPGLGDTAMYLCATRRGGPQETQYFGPGTRLLVL.